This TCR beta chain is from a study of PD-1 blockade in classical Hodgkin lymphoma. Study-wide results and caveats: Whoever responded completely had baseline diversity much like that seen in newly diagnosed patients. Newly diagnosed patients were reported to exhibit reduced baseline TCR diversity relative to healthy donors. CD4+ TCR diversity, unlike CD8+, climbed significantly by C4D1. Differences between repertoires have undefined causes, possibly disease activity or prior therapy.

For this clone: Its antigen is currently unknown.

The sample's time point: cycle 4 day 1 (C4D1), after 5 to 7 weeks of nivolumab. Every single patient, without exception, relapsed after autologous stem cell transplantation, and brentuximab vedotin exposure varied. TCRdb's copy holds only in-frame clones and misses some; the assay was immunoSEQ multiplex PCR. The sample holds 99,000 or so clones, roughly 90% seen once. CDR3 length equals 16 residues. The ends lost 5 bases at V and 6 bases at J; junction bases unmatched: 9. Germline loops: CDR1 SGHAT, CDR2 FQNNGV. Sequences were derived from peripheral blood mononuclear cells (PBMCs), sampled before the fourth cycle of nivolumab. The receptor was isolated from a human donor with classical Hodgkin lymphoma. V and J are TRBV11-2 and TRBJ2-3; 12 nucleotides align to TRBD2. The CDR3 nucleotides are TGTGCCAGCAGCCTAAACCGACTAGCGGGAGTGGATACGCAGTATTTT. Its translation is CASSLNRLAGVDTQYF.